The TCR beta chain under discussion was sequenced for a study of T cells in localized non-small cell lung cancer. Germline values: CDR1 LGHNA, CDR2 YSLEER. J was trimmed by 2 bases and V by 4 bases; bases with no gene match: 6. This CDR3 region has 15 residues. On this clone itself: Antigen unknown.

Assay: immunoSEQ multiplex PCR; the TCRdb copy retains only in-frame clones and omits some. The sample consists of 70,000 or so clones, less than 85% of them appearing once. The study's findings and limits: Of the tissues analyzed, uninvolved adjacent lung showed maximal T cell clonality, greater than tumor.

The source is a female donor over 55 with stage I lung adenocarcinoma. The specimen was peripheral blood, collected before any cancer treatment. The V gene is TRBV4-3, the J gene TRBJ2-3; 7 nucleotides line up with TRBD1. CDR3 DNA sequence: TGCGCCAGCAGCCTCAGACAGGGATACACAGATACGCAGTATTTT. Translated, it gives CASSLRQGYTDTQYF.